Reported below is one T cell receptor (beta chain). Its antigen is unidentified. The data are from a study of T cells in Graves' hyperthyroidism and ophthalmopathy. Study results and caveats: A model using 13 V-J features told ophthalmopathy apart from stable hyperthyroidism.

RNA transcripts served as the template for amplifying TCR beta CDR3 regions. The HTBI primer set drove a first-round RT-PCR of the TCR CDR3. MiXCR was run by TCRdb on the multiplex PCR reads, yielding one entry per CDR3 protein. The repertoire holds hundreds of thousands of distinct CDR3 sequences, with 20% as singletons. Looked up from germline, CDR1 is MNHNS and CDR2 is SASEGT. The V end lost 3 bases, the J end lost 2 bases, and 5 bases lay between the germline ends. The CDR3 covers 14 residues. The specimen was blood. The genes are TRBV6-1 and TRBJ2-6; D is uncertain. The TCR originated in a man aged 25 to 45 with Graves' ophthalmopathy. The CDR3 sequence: CASSEEAGANVLTF. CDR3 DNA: TGTGCCAGCAGTGAGGAAGCTGGGGCCAACGTCCTGACTTTC.